The 21 T cell receptor beta chains below come from one sample, sequenced in a study of T cell responses to AZD1222 COVID-19 vaccine (dated by TCRdb to about 2021). The label giving this sample's time point can be read as: about 28 days (+/-7) after the second vaccine dose. Library creation used the immunoSEQ multiplex PCR assay. Sourced from immuneACCESS, this table was stored by TCRdb with only in-frame sequences that have V and J called. A share of the clones is absent; for the studies checked, an unresolved V gene accounts for under half, and the remainder has no known explanation. This sample has over 120,000 clones in its table, and around 92% of those were observed once. The top ten clones comprise around 3.3% of the sample. The sample was peripheral blood, taken 28 days after the second AZD1222 dose. The origin of the receptors is an adult who received the AZD1222 COVID-19 vaccine.

V gene TRBV4-3 combines with J gene TRBJ2-1, with a weak D call TRBD2 (6 bases). V was trimmed by 0 bases and J by 3 bases, leaving 12 bases between them. Germline V CDR1 and CDR2: LGHNA, YSLEER. This CDR3 comprises 16 residues. CDR3 sequence reads: CASSQDPPGSYNEQFF. For the CDR3, the DNA is TGCGCCAGCAGCCAAGACCCCCCCGGGAGCTACAATGAGCAGTTCTTC.

This rearrangement joins TRBV25-1 to TRBJ2-2; weak D call: TRBD1 (5 bases). This CDR3 is 16 amino acids long. Germline values: CDR1 MGHDK, CDR2 SYGVNS. Trimming took 2 bases from V and 2 from J, leaving 12 bases between them. In nucleotides, the CDR3 is TGTGCCAGCAGTGAAAGTTGGGGCGCCAACACCGGGGAGCTGTTTTTT. This codes for CASSESWGANTGELFF.

This rearrangement joins TRBV4-3 to TRBJ1-6; D is unresolved. V was trimmed by 4 bases and J by 7 bases, leaving 14 bases between them. The CDR3 extends over 15 amino acids. Germline lookup yields CDR1 LGHNA and CDR2 YSLEER. CDR3 amino acids: CASSREAVRNSPLHF. CDR3 sequence (DNA): TGCGCCAGCAGCCGGGAGGCAGTCCGGAATTCACCCCTCCACTTT.

The chain couples TRBV27 to TRBJ2-5, with D possibly matching TRBD2 (6 bases). Between the trimmed V and J ends, which lost 3 bases and 7 bases, there was a span of 12 bases. From germline, CDR1 is MNHEY and CDR2 SMNVEV (reference sequence). This CDR3 is built from 13 residues. CDR3 coding DNA: TGTGCCAGCAGTTTTCGGGGGTCAGGGACCCAGTACTTC. Its protein is CASSFRGSGTQYF.

The chain recombines TRBV24-1 with TRBJ2-2; no clear D gene. The CDR3 sequence is 14 residues long. The V end lost 2 bases, the J end lost 8 bases, and 11 bases lay between the germline ends. Germline V gene lookup returns CDR1 KGHDR and CDR2 SFDVKD. This chain's CDR3 is CATSDYLTPGELFF. The CDR3, as DNA: TGTGCCACCAGTGATTACCTTACACCGGGGGAGCTGTTTTTT.

The chain combines TRBV20-1 with TRBJ2-3, with TRBD1 matching 9 bases. Germline loops: CDR1 DFQATT, CDR2 SNEGSKA (reference sequence). The V segment lost 3 bases and the J segment 3 bases; nucleotides outside the gene matches: 7. This CDR3 comprises 15 residues. The CDR3 bases are TGCAGTGCTAGTGGAACCGGGACAGGGACAGATACGCAGTATTTT. It is translated as CSASGTGTGTDTQYF.

In its sample, this clone was seen once. The chain uses TRBV19 and TRBJ2-2; 7 positions agree with TRBD1. Germline V gene lookup returns CDR1 LNHDA and CDR2 SQIVND (reference sequence). V trimming: 6 bases; J trimming: 2 bases; junction bases outside the gene matches: 3. The CDR3 is 14 amino acids. The CDR3 spells CASRRQGNTGELFF. CDR3 sequence (DNA): TGTGCCAGTAGAAGACAGGGTAACACCGGGGAGCTGTTTTTT.

V and J are TRBV27 and TRBJ1-1, with TRBD1 matching 11 bases. Germline V gene lookup returns CDR1 MNHEY and CDR2 SMNVEV (reference sequence). Losses at the gene ends were 6 bases for V and 5 bases for J; bases not matched to a gene: 5. CDR3 length: 14 amino acids. DNA of the CDR3: TGTGCCAGCAGGGACAGGGGGCGTGCGACTGAAGCTTTCTTT. Its protein product is CASRDRGRATEAFF.

The rearrangement links TRBV5-6 to TRBJ2-3, with 8 bases that match TRBD2. The CDR3 totals 13 residues. Germline V gene sequence: CDR1 SGHDT, CDR2 YYEEEE. The trim removed 4 bases at V and 4 bases at J, leaving 2 bases unmatched. The CDR3 DNA sequence: TGTGCCAGCAGCATGACTAGCGCAGATACGCAGTATTTT. It codes for CASSMTSADTQYF.

The CDR3 loop is CAISGLAGSDTQYF. The CDR3 region has the DNA TGTGCCATCAGTGGACTAGCGGGTTCAGATACGCAGTATTTT. The rearrangement uses TRBV10-3 and TRBJ2-3, with 10 bases identical to TRBD2. CDR1 and CDR2 from the germline V gene are ENHRY and SYGVKD. There are 14 residues in the CDR3. J lost 4 bases, V lost 4 bases, and 2 bases had no gene match.

V gene TRBV10-3 combines with J gene TRBJ2-7; no clear D. CDR1 is ENHRY and CDR2 is SYGVKD in the germline V gene. The CDR3 has 13 residues. Trimming took 3 bases from V and 6 from J, leaving 12 bases between them. Here the CDR3 reads CAISDRPGAEQYF. Written as DNA, the CDR3 is TGTGCCATCAGTGACAGGCCAGGCGCCGAGCAGTACTTC.

J is TRBJ1-5 and V is TRBV19; D remains unclear. Germline V gene lookup returns CDR1 LNHDA and CDR2 SQIVND (reference sequence). Trimming took 3 bases from V and 2 from J, leaving 11 bases between them. This CDR3 has 15 residues. CDR3 in DNA: TGTGCCAGTAGTATGGGTGGGTTCGGCAATCAGCCCCAGCATTTT. Translated: CASSMGGFGNQPQHF.

The chain joins TRBV6-5 to TRBJ1-2; TRBD1 aligns across 12 bases. CDR3 size: 16 residues. Germline V gene sequence: CDR1 MNHEY, CDR2 SVGAGI. V was pared by 2 bases and J by 8 bases, with 9 bases of the junction left unmatched. The CDR3 loop reads CASSYPGTGGFRGYTF. Here the CDR3 DNA reads TGTGCCAGCAGTTACCCCGGGACAGGGGGCTTTCGGGGCTACACCTTC.

Written as DNA, the CDR3 is TGTGCCAGCATAGGGACAGGGGATCAGCCCCAGCATTTT. As protein: CASIGTGDQPQHF. This sequence joins TRBV28 and TRBJ1-5; 10 bases are a match to TRBD1. This CDR3 has 13 amino acids. Looked up from germline, CDR1 is MDHEN and CDR2 is SYDVKM. With 7 bases clipped from V and 5 bases from J, the junction kept 2 bases outside the gene matches.

The V and J genes are TRBV25-1 and TRBJ2-7; D is possibly TRBD1 (5 bases). CDR1 MGHDK and CDR2 SYGVNS come from the germline V gene. V was shortened by 6 bases and J by 3 bases, with 12 bases between the two germline ends. CDR3 length: 13 residues. The CDR3 DNA follows: TGTGCCAGCAGGCGAACAGGTAGCTACGAGCAGTACTTC. Translating it yields CASRRTGSYEQYF.

The CDR3 sequence: CASSHQGFYEQYF. CDR3 bases: TGTGCCAGCAGCCACCAGGGGTTCTACGAGCAGTACTTC. This chain uses TRBV28 with TRBJ2-7; D might be TRBD1 (6 bases). CDR3 length equals 13 residues. Deletions cut 6 bases from V and 3 bases from J, with 12 bases between. Germline loops: CDR1 MDHEN, CDR2 SYDVKM.

V usage is TRBV2 and J usage is TRBJ2-1, with 10 bases identical to TRBD2. Germline loops: CDR1 SNHLY, CDR2 FYNNEI. CDR3 length: 18 residues. V trimming: 6 bases; J trimming: 3 bases; junction bases outside the gene matches: 14. The CDR3 sequence is CASRPASGRTNYYNEQFF. CDR3 DNA: TGTGCCAGCAGACCTGCTAGCGGGAGAACCAATTACTACAATGAGCAGTTCTTC. The whole variable domain, filled in from reference TRBV2 and TRBJ2-1, reads EPEVTQTPSHQVTQMGQEVILRCVPISNHLYFYWYRQILGQKVEFLVSFYNNEISEKSEIFDDQFSVERPDGSNFTLKIRSTKLEDSAMYFCASRPASGRTNYYNEQFFGPGTRLTVL.

The CDR3 nucleotides are TGTGCCAGCAGTTTATGGAGCGGGCCGTACAATGAGCAGTTCTTC. Translation gives CASSLWSGPYNEQFF. The V gene is TRBV28, the J gene TRBJ2-1; the D gene is possibly TRBD2 (6 bases). Germline V gives CDR1 MDHEN, CDR2 SYDVKM. The CDR3 length is 15 residues. Trimming removed 0 bases at V and 4 bases at J, with 10 bases between.

The V call is TRBV5-1, the J call TRBJ1-2, with TRBD1 matching 9 bases. J lost 7 bases, V lost 5 bases, and 6 bases had no gene match. This CDR3 comprises 13 residues. In germline, CDR1 is SGHRS, CDR2 YFSETQ. The CDR3 loop is CASRPGQGVGYTF. DNA for the CDR3: TGCGCCAGCAGGCCGGGACAGGGTGTTGGCTACACCTTC.

This chain joins TRBV18 and TRBJ2-1, with D possibly being TRBD1 or TRBD2 (6 bases each). The V gene lost 3 bases and the J gene lost 5 bases, with 11 bases spanning the gap. Germline assignment: CDR1 KGHSH and CDR2 LQKENI. The CDR3 contains 14 residues. The CDR3 bases are TGTGCCAGCTCACCGGGGGGCTCGGACAATGAGCAGTTCTTC. This encodes CASSPGGSDNEQFF.

The genes are TRBV30 and TRBJ2-7, with TRBD1 matching over 7 bases. The V gene end was trimmed by 0 bases and the J gene end by 2 bases; junction bases not matched to a gene: 13. The CDR3 totals 17 residues. Germline CDR1 reads GTSNPN; CDR2 reads SVGIG (reference sequence). CDR3 DNA sequence: TGTGCCTGGAGTGTACGTCAAGGGGGCCCCATTACCTACGAGCAGTACTTC. It encodes CAWSVRQGGPITYEQYF.